Below, 25 T cell receptor beta chains from the same sample are listed, as sequenced in a study of shared clonotypes between healthy human individuals (TCRdb year 2020). To prepare the library, the immunoSEQ multiplex PCR assay was applied. The clones in this table, taken by TCRdb from immuneACCESS, are in-frame only. Not every clone is retained; where verified, under half of the shortfall comes from an unresolved V gene, and the cause of the rest is unknown. The sample table contains about 490,000 clones; only one count was recorded for about 80% of them. Approximately 12% of the sample lies in the top ten. Sequencing used PBMCs. The receptors were sampled from a middle-aged woman in good health. Some clones in this sample may be carry-over from other donors' samples.

The chain uses TRBV5-1 and TRBJ2-3; D not resolved. CDR3 length equals 15 residues. V lost 6 bases and J 1 base, leaving 15 bases between the germline ends. Germline V gene sequence: CDR1 SGHRS, CDR2 YFSETQ. CDR3 sequence: CASTYSSFGTDTQYF. In DNA, the CDR3 is TGCGCCAGCACCTACTCTAGTTTTGGCACAGATACGCAGTATTTT. Complete variable domain (other parts from reference TRBV5-1 and TRBJ2-3): KAGVTQTPRYLIKTRGQQVTLSCSPISGHRSVSWYQQTPGQGLQFLFEYFSETQRNKGNFPGRFSGRQFSNSRSEMNVSTLELGDSALYLCASTYSSFGTDTQYFGPGTRLTVL.

The chain uses TRBV5-6 and TRBJ1-2; the D gene is possibly TRBD1 (6 bases). The V end was cut by 5 bases, the J end by 8 bases, with 13 bases between. CDR1 is SGHDT, CDR2 YYEEEE, per germline. This CDR3 has 12 amino acids. CDR3 DNA sequence: TGTGCCAGCAGTCCGAACAGGGCCGGCTACACCTTC. This sequence encodes CASSPNRAGYTF.

Of note for this clone: With a far larger clone one base away, a read error is the likely cause. The genes are TRBV19 and TRBJ2-7; TRBD1 might be the D (6 bases). Between the trimmed V and J ends, which lost 4 bases and 0 bases, there was a span of 13 bases. The CDR3 has 15 residues. In germline, CDR1 is LNHDA, CDR2 SQIVND (reference sequence). DNA for the CDR3: TGTGCCAGTAGTACCCGACAGGCCAACTCCTACGAGCAGTACTTC. Protein sequence: CASSTRQANSYEQYF.

The chain couples TRBV5-5 to TRBJ2-1, with D unclear. Deletions cut 2 bases from V and 9 bases from J, with 15 bases between. This CDR3 region has 14 residues. Looked up from germline, CDR1 is SGHKS and CDR2 is YYEKEE (reference sequence). The CDR3 protein is CASSFDVPVSEQFF. The CDR3 nucleotides read TGTGCCAGCAGCTTTGACGTCCCGGTGAGTGAGCAGTTCTTC.

A word on this clone: Other nucleotide sequences from this sample produce the same CDR3. The chain uses TRBV30 and TRBJ1-1, with D perhaps TRBD1 (5 bases). Trimming stripped 0 bases from V and 1 base from J, with 6 bases between. The CDR3 totals 13 residues. Looked up from germline, CDR1 is GTSNPN and CDR2 is SVGIG (reference sequence). Here the CDR3 DNA reads TGTGCCTGGAGTGTAAGGGGGAACACTGAAGCTTTCTTT. Residues: CAWSVRGNTEAFF.

This chain links TRBV28 with TRBJ2-1; TRBD2 matches at 7 bases. The V and J ends lost 2 bases and 0 bases, in that order; junction bases with no gene match: 13. CDR3 length: 19 residues. Germline CDR1 is MDHEN and CDR2 is SYDVKM. For the CDR3, the DNA is TGTGCCAGCAGTTTAGGACAAGTGCTGGGCGGGAGCTCCTACAATGAGCAGTTCTTC. Residues: CASSLGQVLGGSSYNEQFF.

V is TRBV13 and J is TRBJ1-3, with D tentatively TRBD1 (5 bases). Trimming shortened V by 4 bases and J by 4 bases, and 20 bases separated the two germline ends. The germline CDR1 and CDR2 sequences are PRHDT and FYEKMQ (reference sequence). This CDR3 spans 17 amino acids. The CDR3 nucleotides are TGTGCCAGCAGCTCTGAACGGGGGTTCGAGGTCGGAAACACCATATATTTT. This encodes CASSSERGFEVGNTIYF.

This clone was seen once. The chain has TRBV7-3 and TRBJ2-5; D not certain. Germline CDR1 is SGHTA and CDR2 is FQGTGA. This CDR3 is built from 11 residues. The V and J ends lost 3 bases and 4 bases respectively, with 3 bases between them. CDR3 bases: TGTGCCAGCAGCTTCCGAGAGACCCAGTACTTC. Its protein product is CASSFRETQYF.

The V call is TRBV4-1, the J call TRBJ1-1; the match to TRBD1 covers 7 bases. The CDR3 runs 17 residues. V lost 1 base and J lost 0; bases outside the gene matches: 8. Germline V gives CDR1 MGHRA, CDR2 YSYEKL. In DNA, the CDR3 is TGCGCCAGCAGCCAAGTCCTGGACAGGCCTATGAACACTGAAGCTTTCTTT. Translated: CASSQVLDRPMNTEAFF.

This rearrangement joins TRBV7-2 to TRBJ1-1; D ambiguous. The CDR3 is 12 residues long. Trimming cost V 5 bases and J 9 bases, with 13 bases left between them. Germline CDR1 reads SGHTA; CDR2 reads FQGNSA. The CDR3 is CASSPPYRQAFF. The CDR3 DNA sequence: TGTGCCAGCAGCCCCCCTTACCGGCAAGCTTTCTTT. Combining the CDR3 with reference TRBV7-2 and TRBJ1-1 gives the whole variable domain GAGVSQSPSNKVTEKGKDVELRCDPISGHTALYWYRQSLGQGLEFLIYFQGNSAPDKSGLPSDRFSAERTGGSVSTLTIQRTQQEDSAVYLCASSPPYRQAFFGQGTRLTVV.

This clone was found a few times. The chain combines TRBV27 with TRBJ1-2, with a tentative D call TRBD1 (5 bases). This CDR3 is built from 14 residues. From germline, CDR1 is MNHEY and CDR2 SMNVEV (reference sequence). Trimming took 2 bases from V and 3 from J, leaving 10 bases between them. The CDR3 nucleotides are TGTGCCAGCAGTTTAAGATCGGGGGACTATGGCTACACCTTC. Translation: CASSLRSGDYGYTF.

As DNA, the CDR3 is TGTGCCAGCAGTTTTAGCGGCCAATCCTACGAGCAGTACTTC. Its translation: CASSFSGQSYEQYF. The V call is TRBV6-6, the J call TRBJ2-7, with D perhaps TRBD2 (6 bases). CDR3 length equals 14 residues. In germline, CDR1 is MNHNY, CDR2 SVGAGI (reference sequence). V was clipped by 4 bases and J by 1 base, with 11 bases between them.

The J gene is TRBJ2-3, the V gene TRBV2; D gene uncertain. Germline CDR1 and CDR2: SNHLY and FYNNEI. The V gene lost 3 bases and the J gene lost 1 base, with 8 bases spanning the gap. The CDR3 is 14 amino acids. This CDR3 is CASSDMRGTDTQYF. The CDR3 coding sequence is TGTGCCAGCAGTGATATGCGAGGCACAGATACGCAGTATTTT.

The chain joins TRBV5-8 to TRBJ2-7; 8 bases agree with TRBD1. From germline, CDR1 is SGHTS and CDR2 YDEGEE. This CDR3 has 14 residues. V trimming: 5 bases; J trimming: 5 bases; junction bases outside the gene matches: 9. The CDR3 sequence is CASSPGQGFDEQYF. Written as DNA, the CDR3 is TGTGCCAGCAGTCCCGGACAGGGTTTCGACGAGCAGTACTTC.

This chain uses TRBV2 with TRBJ2-7; 10 nucleotides align to TRBD2. The ends lost 3 bases at V and 1 base at J; junction bases unmatched: 6. This CDR3 has 16 residues. Looked up from germline, CDR1 is SNHLY and CDR2 is FYNNEI. The CDR3 sequence: CASSETGGLASYEQYF. The CDR3 region has the DNA TGTGCCAGCAGTGAGACCGGGGGACTAGCGTCCTACGAGCAGTACTTC.

This chain connects TRBV9 to TRBJ2-3; 9 positions agree with TRBD2. Looked up from germline, CDR1 is SGDLS and CDR2 is YYNGEE. The CDR3 is made up of 15 amino acids. Trimming took 1 base from V and 5 from J; bases not matched to a gene: 5. CDR3 loop: CASSVSGLAVDTQYF. The CDR3 coding sequence is TGTGCCAGCAGCGTATCGGGACTAGCAGTAGATACGCAGTATTTT.

The rearrangement joins TRBV10-2 to TRBJ1-1; D unresolved. The germline CDR1 and CDR2 sequences are WSHSY and SAAADI. V lost 7 bases to trimming and J lost 1 base, with 4 bases between them. This CDR3 spans 11 amino acids. The CDR3 spells CASTANTEAFF. The CDR3 nucleotides are TGCGCCAGCACCGCGAACACTGAAGCTTTCTTT.

The table lists this clone with a count of one. V usage is TRBV12-5 and J usage is TRBJ2-1; the D gene is possibly TRBD1 (5 bases). CDR1 and CDR2 from the germline V gene are LGHNT and FRNRAP. Trimming shortened V by 1 base and J by 6 bases, and 7 bases separated the two germline ends. The CDR3 totals 13 residues. In DNA, the CDR3 is TGTGCTAGTGGTTTGGCAGGGCCCAATGAGCAGTTCTTC. This encodes CASGLAGPNEQFF.

About this clone: This likely stems from a read error, as it lies one base from a far larger clone. The rearrangement joins TRBV11-3 to TRBJ1-5; D unresolved. The CDR3 consists of 14 residues. Germline V gives CDR1 SGHNT, CDR2 YENEEA. In nucleotides, the CDR3 is TGTGCCAGCAACTTAGAAGGGCTCAATCAGCCCCAGCATTTT. Protein: CASNLEGLNQPQHF.

This rearrangement joins TRBV6-1 to TRBJ2-7, with D perhaps TRBD2 (5 bases). V lost 7 bases and J 2 bases, leaving 12 bases between the germline ends. The CDR3 covers 13 residues. From germline, CDR1 is MNHNS and CDR2 SASEGT. The DNA for the CDR3 is TGTGCCAGCATATATCCGGGGACCTACGAGCAGTACTTC. Translated, it gives CASIYPGTYEQYF.

This chain links TRBV7-2 with TRBJ1-5; a weak D match, TRBD1 (6 bases). This CDR3 has 14 amino acids. Trimming left V 1 base short and J 8 bases short, with 12 bases between. Germline loops: CDR1 SGHTA, CDR2 FQGNSA. The CDR3 bases are TGTGCCAGCAGCTTAGGCCCCAGGGGCGAGCCCCAGCATTTT. This encodes CASSLGPRGEPQHF.

The V call is TRBV10-2, the J call TRBJ2-5; D uncertain. The DNA matches TRBJ2-7 better at its end, which makes the J call doubtful. The CDR3 consists of 15 residues. Germline V gives CDR1 WSHSY, CDR2 SAAADI. CDR3: CASEDASTVYYEQYF. CDR3 DNA: TGCGCCAGCGAGGACGCTAGTACCGTTTACTACGAGCAGTACTTC.

This clone was recorded once. The chain employs TRBV29-1 and TRBJ1-2; 7 nucleotides match TRBD1. Germline CDR1 is SQVTM and CDR2 is ANQGSEA. Trimming at V came to 5 bases and at J to 7 bases, leaving 7 bases not matched to a gene. The CDR3 has 12 residues. The CDR3 DNA follows: TGCAGCGTTAGACAGGGCCTTGGTGGCTACACCTTC. Its protein is CSVRQGLGGYTF.

The rearrangement joins TRBV29-1 to TRBJ2-7; 11 bases fit TRBD2. V gave up 5 bases and J gave up 7 bases; unmatched junction bases: 7. This CDR3 contains 13 residues. Germline values: CDR1 SQVTM, CDR2 ANQGSEA. The CDR3 bases are TGCAGCGTTTGTCTAGCGGGAGGAGATGAGCAGTACTTC. Its translation is CSVCLAGGDEQYF.

The V and J genes are TRBV25-1 and TRBJ1-1, with TRBD1 matching over 8 bases. This CDR3 comprises 15 residues. Germline CDR1 MGHDK, CDR2 SYGVNS. Trimming at V came to 4 bases and at J to 8 bases, leaving 12 bases not matched to a gene. CDR3 protein: CASSAPSPRTGEAFF. In DNA, the CDR3 is TGTGCCAGCAGTGCGCCCTCTCCCCGGACAGGGGAAGCTTTCTTT.